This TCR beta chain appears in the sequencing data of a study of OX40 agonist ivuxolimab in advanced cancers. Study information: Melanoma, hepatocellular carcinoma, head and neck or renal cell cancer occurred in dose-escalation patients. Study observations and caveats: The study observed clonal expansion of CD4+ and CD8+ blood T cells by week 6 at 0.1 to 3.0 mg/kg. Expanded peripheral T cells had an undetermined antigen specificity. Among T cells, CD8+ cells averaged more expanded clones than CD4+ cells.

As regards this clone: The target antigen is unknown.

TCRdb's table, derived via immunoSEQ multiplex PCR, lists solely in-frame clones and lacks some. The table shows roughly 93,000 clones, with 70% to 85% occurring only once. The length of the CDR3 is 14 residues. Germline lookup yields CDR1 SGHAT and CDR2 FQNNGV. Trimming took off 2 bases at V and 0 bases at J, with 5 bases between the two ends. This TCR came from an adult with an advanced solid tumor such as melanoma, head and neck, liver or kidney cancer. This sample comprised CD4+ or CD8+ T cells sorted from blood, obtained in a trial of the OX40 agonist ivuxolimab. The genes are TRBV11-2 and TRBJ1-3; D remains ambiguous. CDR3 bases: TGTGCCAGCAGCTTAAAGGGCTCTGGAAACACCATATATTTT. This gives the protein CASSLKGSGNTIYF.